A selection of T cell receptor beta chains follows, all from one sample in a study of blood T cell repertoires in COVID-19. Assay: immunoSEQ multiplex PCR; the TCRdb copy retains only in-frame clones and omits some. The sample contains under 250,000 clones, approximately 87% of which appear only once. Sequenced: peripheral blood. The receptors were sampled from a woman in her 70s with active or convalescent COVID-19. CDR3s include the opening cysteine and the closing phenylalanine or tryptophan. D genes are given only for firm matches. A row's size may be missing; if present it is once, few, many or a size class.

v_gene: TRBV19; abundance: NA; j_gene: TRBJ2-1; d_gene: NA; CDR3nt: TGTGCCAGTAGTGGTCAGGGTTACAATGAGCAGTTCTTC; CDR3aa: CASSGQGYNEQFF
v_gene: TRBV30; abundance: NA; j_gene: TRBJ2-2; d_gene: NA; CDR3nt: TGTGCCTGGAGCCCATTTATAGGGGGAGGGCAAGAAACCCGCACCGGGGAGCTGTTTTTT; CDR3aa: CAWSPFIGGGQETRTGELFF
v_gene: TRBV6-2/TRBV6-3; abundance: NA; j_gene: TRBJ2-1; d_gene: NA; CDR3nt: TGTGCCAGCAGTAGACGTAGCGGAGGGACGTACAATGAGCAGTTCTTC; CDR3aa: CASSRRSGGTYNEQFF
v_gene: TRBV20-1; abundance: NA; j_gene: TRBJ2-2; d_gene: NA; CDR3nt: TGCAGTGCTAGTAGGGGACACATCGCGAACACCGGGGAGCTGTTTTTT; CDR3aa: CSASRGHIANTGELFF
v_gene: TRBV28; abundance: NA; j_gene: TRBJ1-5; d_gene: NA; CDR3nt: TGTGCCAGCAGTTTACGCAAACAGGGCCAGCCCCAGCATTTT; CDR3aa: CASSLRKQGQPQHF
v_gene: TRBV19; abundance: NA; j_gene: TRBJ2-3; d_gene: NA; CDR3nt: TGTGCCAGTAGTCCATACAGGGCCTCTTACACAGATACGCAGTATTTT; CDR3aa: CASSPYRASYTDTQYF
v_gene: TRBV11-2; abundance: NA; j_gene: TRBJ2-1; d_gene: NA; CDR3nt: TGTGCCAGCAGCCTTACATGGGGCCCTGGGTCCCATGAGCAGTTCTTC; CDR3aa: CASSLTWGPGSHEQFF
v_gene: TRBV2; abundance: few; j_gene: TRBJ2-3; d_gene: NA; CDR3nt: TGTGCCAGCAGTACGGGGAGTTTACCGTGGGTCGACACAGATACGCAGTATTTT; CDR3aa: CASSTGSLPWVDTDTQYF
v_gene: TRBV7-9; abundance: NA; j_gene: TRBJ1-1; d_gene: NA; CDR3nt: TGTGCCAGCAGCTTAATCTCGGCTCGGGACACTGAAGCTTTCTTT; CDR3aa: CASSLISARDTEAFF
v_gene: TRBV11-2; abundance: NA; j_gene: TRBJ2-1; d_gene: NA; CDR3nt: TGTGCCAGCAGCTCAATAAACGAAGCCGGGACAGAGCAGTTCTTC; CDR3aa: CASSSINEAGTEQFF
v_gene: TRBV18; abundance: few; j_gene: TRBJ2-2; d_gene: NA; CDR3nt: TGTGCCAGCTCACCTCAGGAACTCGCGAACACCGGGGAGCTGTTTTTT; CDR3aa: CASSPQELANTGELFF
v_gene: TRBV7-8; abundance: NA; j_gene: TRBJ2-1; d_gene: TRBD2; CDR3nt: TGTGCCAGCAGCCGACTTCTAGCGGACAATGAGCAGTTCTTC; CDR3aa: CASSRLLADNEQFF
v_gene: TRBV7-2; abundance: NA; j_gene: TRBJ2-5; d_gene: TRBD2; CDR3nt: TGTGCCAGCAGCCCGTACAGCCGGGGAGGGGAGACCCAGTACTTC; CDR3aa: CASSPYSRGGETQYF
v_gene: TRBV30; abundance: NA; j_gene: TRBJ1-1; d_gene: NA; CDR3nt: TGTGCCTGGAGTGGGGGGGGCACTGAAGCTTTCTTT; CDR3aa: CAWSGGGTEAFF
v_gene: TRBV5-1; abundance: NA; j_gene: TRBJ1-3; d_gene: NA; CDR3nt: TGCGCCAGCAGCTTGTCGGGGATGGGAGACGGAAACACCATATATTTT; CDR3aa: CASSLSGMGDGNTIYF
v_gene: TRBV29-1; abundance: NA; j_gene: TRBJ2-3; d_gene: TRBD1; CDR3nt: TGCAGCGTTAACCGACAGGGTCCAGATACGCAGTATTTT; CDR3aa: CSVNRQGPDTQYF
v_gene: TRBV5-8; abundance: NA; j_gene: TRBJ2-1; d_gene: NA; CDR3nt: TGTGCCAGCAGCTTGGCCAGGTATGAGCAGTTCTTC; CDR3aa: CASSLARYEQFF
v_gene: TRBV18; abundance: NA; j_gene: TRBJ2-1; d_gene: NA; CDR3nt: TGTGCCAGCTCACCAGCAGGGCTTGCCTACAATGAGCAGTTCTTC; CDR3aa: CASSPAGLAYNEQFF
v_gene: TRBV27; abundance: NA; j_gene: TRBJ1-3; d_gene: NA; CDR3nt: TGTGCCAGCAGTCCCCTCCCGACATCTCCCTCTGGAAACACCATATATTTT; CDR3aa: CASSPLPTSPSGNTIYF
v_gene: TRBV5-6; abundance: once; j_gene: TRBJ2-1; d_gene: TRBD2; CDR3nt: TGTGCCAGCAGCTTGTCTAGCGGGGGCCGAATATCCACCTACAATGAGCAGTTCTTC; CDR3aa: CASSLSSGGRISTYNEQFF
v_gene: TRBV19; abundance: NA; j_gene: TRBJ1-6; d_gene: TRBD1; CDR3nt: TGTGCCAGTCATGGACAGGTAGCTTCACCCCTCCACTTT; CDR3aa: CASHGQVASPLHF
v_gene: TRBV15; abundance: NA; j_gene: TRBJ1-3; d_gene: NA; CDR3nt: TGTGCCACCAGCAGGGAGGCTACTGGAAACACCATATATTTT; CDR3aa: CATSREATGNTIYF
v_gene: TRBV3-1/TRBV3-2; abundance: once; j_gene: TRBJ2-1; d_gene: NA; CDR3nt: TGTGCCAGCAGCCAAGATGCCCCTCACCTACGCAATGAGCAGTTCTTC; CDR3aa: CASSQDAPHLRNEQFF
v_gene: TRBV9; abundance: few; j_gene: TRBJ1-6; d_gene: NA; CDR3nt: TGTGCCAGCAGCGTAGCGCCGGGAGCCGGGTCACCCCTCCACTTT; CDR3aa: CASSVAPGAGSPLHF
v_gene: TRBV28; abundance: NA; j_gene: TRBJ2-7; d_gene: NA; CDR3nt: TGTGCCAGCAGTTTGAGGCGGGAGCAGTACTTC; CDR3aa: CASSLRREQYF
v_gene: TRBV6-6; abundance: NA; j_gene: TRBJ1-2; d_gene: NA; CDR3nt: TGTGCCAGCATCCCTAGGGGGGGGGCTGTCTATGGCTACACCTTC; CDR3aa: CASIPRGGAVYGYTF
v_gene: TRBV5-5; abundance: NA; j_gene: TRBJ1-4; d_gene: NA; CDR3nt: TGTGCCAGCAGCCCCTACGAAAAACTGTTTTTT; CDR3aa: CASSPYEKLFF
v_gene: TRBV6-6; abundance: NA; j_gene: TRBJ1-2; d_gene: NA; CDR3nt: TGTGCCAGCAGTTTACCCCCCCCGGGTAACGGCTACACCTTC; CDR3aa: CASSLPPPGNGYTF
v_gene: TRBV10-3; abundance: NA; j_gene: TRBJ2-1; d_gene: TRBD2; CDR3nt: TGTGCCATCAGTGAGACTAGCGGAACCTACAATGAGCAGTTCTTC; CDR3aa: CAISETSGTYNEQFF
v_gene: TRBV19; abundance: NA; j_gene: TRBJ1-1; d_gene: TRBD1; CDR3nt: TGTGCCAGTAGCATCACCGGGACAGGGGGTAGCACTGAAGCTTTCTTT; CDR3aa: CASSITGTGGSTEAFF
v_gene: TRBV7-6; abundance: NA; j_gene: TRBJ2-1; d_gene: TRBD2; CDR3nt: TGTGCCAGCAGCGTAACTAGCGGGGGTTACAGCGAGCAGTTCTTC; CDR3aa: CASSVTSGGYSEQFF
v_gene: TRBV6-4; abundance: few; j_gene: TRBJ2-1; d_gene: TRBD1; CDR3nt: TGTGCCAGCAGTCTACAGGGGGCCGGCAATGAGCAGTTCTTC; CDR3aa: CASSLQGAGNEQFF
v_gene: TRBV9; abundance: NA; j_gene: TRBJ2-5; d_gene: TRBD1; CDR3nt: TGTGCCAGCAGCTCAAGACAGGGTAGAGAGACCCAGTACTTC; CDR3aa: CASSSRQGRETQYF
v_gene: TRBV12-3/TRBV12-4; abundance: NA; j_gene: TRBJ1-6; d_gene: NA; CDR3nt: TGTGCCAGCAGTTTAAGTGAGTCTTCACCCCTCCACTTT; CDR3aa: CASSLSESSPLHF
v_gene: TRBV21-1; abundance: once; j_gene: TRBJ1-1; d_gene: NA; CDR3nt: TGTGCCAGCAGCAAGGGAGGCACTGAAGCTTTCTTT; CDR3aa: CASSKGGTEAFF
v_gene: TRBV4-1; abundance: few; j_gene: TRBJ2-7; d_gene: NA; CDR3nt: TGCGCCAGCAGCCAAGACCGGGAATACGAGCAGTACTTC; CDR3aa: CASSQDREYEQYF
v_gene: TRBV7-2; abundance: NA; j_gene: TRBJ2-5; d_gene: NA; CDR3nt: TGTGCCAGCGGTCGACAACGCCAAGAGACCCAGTACTTC; CDR3aa: CASGRQRQETQYF
v_gene: TRBV5-4; abundance: few; j_gene: TRBJ1-1; d_gene: NA; CDR3nt: TGTGCCAGCATAAACGAGCCGAGTGAACTCTCTGAAGCTTTCTTT; CDR3aa: CASINEPSELSEAFF
v_gene: TRBV3-1/TRBV3-2; abundance: NA; j_gene: TRBJ1-4; d_gene: TRBD1; CDR3nt: TGTGCCAGCAGCCGAACAGGGGGTAATGAAAAACTGTTTTTT; CDR3aa: CASSRTGGNEKLFF
v_gene: TRBV28; abundance: few; j_gene: TRBJ2-2; d_gene: TRBD2; CDR3nt: TGTGCCAGCAGCCAGTCGGGACTAGGAAACACCGGGGAGCTGTTTTTT; CDR3aa: CASSQSGLGNTGELFF
v_gene: TRBV6-5; abundance: NA; j_gene: TRBJ2-3; d_gene: NA; CDR3nt: TGTGCCAGCAGTTACTCGGGGGGGCCCACAGATACGCAGTATTTT; CDR3aa: CASSYSGGPTDTQYF
v_gene: TRBV3-1/TRBV3-2; abundance: NA; j_gene: TRBJ1-6; d_gene: NA; CDR3nt: TGTGCCAGCAGGATAGGGGGGGATAATTCACCCCTCCACTTT; CDR3aa: CASRIGGDNSPLHF
v_gene: TRBV28; abundance: NA; j_gene: TRBJ1-5; d_gene: NA; CDR3nt: TGTGCCAGCAGTCCTCAAACGGTTGGCAATCAGCCCCAGCATTTT; CDR3aa: CASSPQTVGNQPQHF
v_gene: TRBV11-1; abundance: NA; j_gene: TRBJ2-7; d_gene: TRBD2; CDR3nt: TGTGCCAGCAGTCAAGGACTAGCGGGGCCCAACTACGAGCAGTACTTC; CDR3aa: CASSQGLAGPNYEQYF
v_gene: TRBV7-2; abundance: NA; j_gene: TRBJ2-5; d_gene: NA; CDR3nt: TGTGCCAGCAGCTGGAGGGGGGGGGCAGAGACCCAGTACTTC; CDR3aa: CASSWRGGAETQYF
v_gene: TRBV6-5; abundance: NA; j_gene: TRBJ1-4; d_gene: TRBD1; CDR3nt: TGTGCCAGCAGGGGACAGCCTACTAATGAAAAACTGTTTTTT; CDR3aa: CASRGQPTNEKLFF
v_gene: TRBV28; abundance: NA; j_gene: TRBJ2-1; d_gene: NA; CDR3nt: TGTGCCAGCAGCTCGCGGGGTGAGCAGTTCTTC; CDR3aa: CASSSRGEQFF
v_gene: TRBV7-2; abundance: NA; j_gene: TRBJ1-2; d_gene: TRBD1; CDR3nt: TGTGCCAGCAGCCCCGGGACAGTCTTGGGCTATGGCTACACCTTC; CDR3aa: CASSPGTVLGYGYTF
v_gene: TRBV27; abundance: NA; j_gene: TRBJ2-7; d_gene: NA; CDR3nt: TGTGCCAGCAGTTTAGAGGGGTTAGCGGTATCACTCCGCGAGCAGTACTTC; CDR3aa: CASSLEGLAVSLREQYF
v_gene: TRBV5-5; abundance: NA; j_gene: TRBJ2-5; d_gene: TRBD2; CDR3nt: TGTGCCAGCAGCTTGGGCGAGACTAGCGGGAAAGAGACCCAGTACTTC; CDR3aa: CASSLGETSGKETQYF